Sequencing of this T cell receptor beta chain was carried out in a study of T cell changes during pregnancy in multiple sclerosis. The V end lost 5 bases, the J end lost 5 bases, and 15 bases lay between the germline ends. This CDR3 contains 14 residues. CDR1 SGHTA and CDR2 FQGNSA come from the germline V gene. Measured with immunoSEQ multiplex PCR; TCRdb has only the in-frame clones, and not every one. The table has around 65,000 clones, 90% seen once. Sample: peripheral blood, taken in the first trimester of pregnancy. This TCR was recovered from a female donor in good health, enrolled as a control in a pregnancy study. The chain joins TRBV7-2 to TRBJ1-1; possibly TRBD1 for D (5 bases). The CDR3 DNA is TGTGCCAGCAGCCCAAGGGGAGGGATGACTGAAGCTTTCTTT. Translation gives CASSPRGGMTEAFF.